The next 22 T cell receptor delta chains were all read from a single sample in a study of gamma-delta T cells after stem cell transplantation. TCRdb reapplied CATT to the RT-PCR reads. This sample has over 1,000 delta-chain clones, with about a sixth found just once. The sample comprised gamma-delta T cells. Receptors originate from a human donor. It is not recorded whose cells these are; they may come from a transplant donor.

On this clone: This likely reflects a read error, since a far larger clone is one base away. The chain combines TRDV2 with TRDJ1, with 8 bases fitting TRDD3. V was pared by 3 bases and J by 10 bases, with 21 bases of the junction left unmatched. Germline V CDR1 and CDR2: GEAIGNYY, EKD. The CDR3 contains 17 residues. This CDR3 reads CACDASPLTGGSGGLIF. The CDR3 nucleotides are TGTGCCTGTGACGCCAGCCCGCTTACTGGGGGGTCGGGTGGACTCATCTTT.

As regards this clone: A much larger clone sits a single nucleotide away, making a read error possible. This chain uses TRDV1 with TRDJ1; TRDD3 agrees at 8 bases. With V trimmed by 3 bases and J by 2 bases, 29 bases remained unmatched. This CDR3 contains 23 residues. Per germline, CDR1 TSWWSYY and CDR2 QGS. This CDR3 is CALGDKLRPRGYRASWGTDKLIF. The CDR3 DNA reads TGTGCTCTTGGGGATAAACTACGTCCCAGGGGATACAGGGCCTCTTGGGGGACCGATAAACTCATCTTT.

The J gene is TRDJ1, the V gene TRDV3; 12 bases are shared with TRDD3. Looked up from germline, CDR1 is TVYSNPD and CDR2 is GDNSRS (reference sequence). CDR3 length: 22 amino acids. With 0 bases clipped from V and 4 bases from J, the junction kept 27 bases outside the gene matches. The CDR3: CAFSYSSGYTRNWGILGDKLIF. For the CDR3, the DNA is TGTGCCTTTAGCTACTCTTCGGGCTACACCCGAAACTGGGGGATACTTGGCGATAAACTCATCTTT.

This clone turned up a few times. The mismatch at residue 7 between this DNA's translation and the TCRdb protein of a much larger clone likely reflects a read error; the protein shown is translated from the DNA. The chain employs TRDV1 and TRDJ1; TRDD3 matches at 10 bases. After removal of 0 bases from V and 3 bases from J, the junction contained 10 bases not matched to a gene. Germline V CDR1 and CDR2: TSWWSYY, QGS. The CDR3 has 18 residues. DNA of the CDR3: TGTGCTCTTGGGGAACTACGGGTACTGGGGGATCCGTCCGATAAACTCATCTTT. It codes for CALGELRVLGDPSDKLIF.

By share, this clone ranks as medium-sized. The chain combines TRDV1 with TRDJ1; D ambiguous. Per germline, CDR1 TSWWSYY and CDR2 QGS. The length of the CDR3 is 21 residues. Trimming pared 1 base from V and 0 bases from J, leaving 27 bases between. CDR3 amino acids: CALGERESFPYIGHYTDKLIF. CDR3 in DNA: TGTGCTCTTGGGGAACGGGAATCGTTCCCCTATATTGGCCACTACACCGATAAACTCATCTTT.

This clone is medium-sized within its sample. With a much larger clone just one base away, this may be a read error. The chain recombines TRDV2 with TRDJ1, with D possibly TRDD3 on 5 matching bases. The germline V and J ends were trimmed by 1 base and 1 base, with 9 bases remaining between them. This CDR3 contains 14 residues. CDR1 GEAIGNYY and CDR2 EKD come from the germline V gene. CDR3 nucleotide sequence: TGTGCCTGTGACACGTGGGGTAGCACCGATAAACTCATCTTT. Amino acids: CACDTWGSTDKLIF.

As regards this clone: This is likely an artifact of a read error, given a far larger clone one base away. The chain has TRDV2 and TRDJ1, with D perhaps matching TRDD3 (5 bases). The germline CDR1 and CDR2 sequences are GEAIGNYY and EKD. Trimming left V 5 bases short and J 3 bases short, with 24 bases between. This CDR3 spans 17 amino acids. The DNA for the CDR3 is TGTGCCTGTGGCAGGCTTGGGGACCCAACTAATTCCGATAAACTCATCTTT. This sequence encodes CACGRLGDPTNSDKLIF.

By proportion, this clone is medium-sized. The rearrangement joins TRDV2 to TRDJ1; 10 bases are a match to TRDD3. After removal of 0 bases from V and 3 bases from J, the junction contained 6 bases not matched to a gene. Germline V gene data show CDR1 as GEAIGNYY and CDR2 as EKD. This CDR3 contains 16 residues. The CDR3 loop reads CACDTVGGIRADKLIF. The CDR3, as DNA: TGTGCCTGTGACACCGTCGGGGGGATACGGGCCGATAAACTCATCTTT.

By sample share, this clone is large. The chain is built from TRDV2 and TRDJ2, with 11 bases matching TRDD3. The CDR3 is 16 amino acids. Germline V gene lookup returns CDR1 GEAIGNYY and CDR2 EKD. After removal of 2 bases from V and 0 bases from J, the junction contained 1 base not matched to a gene. CDR3 coding DNA: TGTGCCTGTGACAAACTGGGGGATACTTTGACAGCACAACTCTTCTTT. It is translated as CACDKLGDTLTAQLFF.

The chain couples TRDV1 to TRDJ1; possible D gene TRDD2, 5 bases. Germline V gene sequence: CDR1 TSWWSYY, CDR2 QGS. This CDR3 spans 17 amino acids. V shed 4 bases and J shed 1 base, with 19 bases lying between them. CDR3 bases: TGTGCTCTTGGGGCTTCTTCCATGTATTTGCGCACCGATAAACTCATCTTT. This gives the protein CALGASSMYLRTDKLIF.

The chain employs TRDV3 and TRDJ1; D uncertain. Germline V lookup: CDR1 TVYSNPD, CDR2 GDNSRS (reference sequence). The CDR3 sequence is 18 residues long. The germline V and J ends were trimmed by 1 base and 0 bases, with 24 bases remaining between them. The CDR3 here is CAFNSPELLPQYTDKLIF. CDR3 nucleotide sequence: TGTGCCTTTAACTCCCCCGAATTACTCCCGCAGTACACCGATAAACTCATCTTT.

This chain joins TRDV1 and TRDJ1, with TRDD3 matching over 10 bases. The CDR3 consists of 28 residues. The ends lost 1 base at V and 0 bases at J; junction bases unmatched: 38. Per germline, CDR1 TSWWSYY and CDR2 QGS. The CDR3 protein is CALGEPPSIPTLGYQEGGIRPYTDKLIF. CDR3 DNA: TGTGCTCTTGGGGAACCACCCTCAATTCCTACGTTAGGTTATCAGGAGGGGGGGATACGCCCGTACACCGATAAACTCATCTTT.

In this sample, this clone is medium-sized. This rearrangement joins TRDV2 to TRDJ1; 7 bases match TRDD3. V was clipped by 0 bases and J by 0 bases; unmatched bases: 6. The germline gives CDR1 GEAIGNYY, CDR2 EKD. The CDR3 extends over 16 amino acids. DNA for the CDR3: TGTGCCTGTGACACCGTCGGGATACAGTACACCGATAAACTCATCTTT. Its protein is CACDTVGIQYTDKLIF.

The gene calls are TRDV1 and TRDJ1, with 7 bases matching TRDD3. V was pared by 0 bases and J by 3 bases, with 13 bases of the junction left unmatched. Germline CDR1 TSWWSYY, CDR2 QGS. CDR3 length: 18 amino acids. The CDR3 nucleotides read TGTGCTCTTGGGGAACTAGGGGGTAGGTGGGGGACCTCCGATAAACTCATCTTT. This encodes CALGELGGRWGTSDKLIF.

This clone qualifies as medium-sized. V gene TRDV1 combines with J gene TRDJ1; 8 bases agree with TRDD3. With V trimmed by 3 bases and J by 0 bases, 27 bases remained unmatched. The CDR3 is 23 residues long. From germline, CDR1 is TSWWSYY and CDR2 QGS. CDR3 sequence (DNA): TGTGCTCTTGGGGACCCATTTCGTCTTCCTCACGGTGGGGATACACGGTACACCGATAAACTCATCTTT. Translating it yields CALGDPFRLPHGGDTRYTDKLIF.

By share of the sample, this clone is medium-sized (0.01 to 0.1%). The chain carries TRDV2 and TRDJ3; a possible D gene is TRDD3 (10 bases). Trimming pared 3 bases from V and 0 bases from J, leaving 38 bases between. Per germline, CDR1 GEAIGNYY and CDR2 EKD. The CDR3 sequence is 26 residues long. The CDR3 DNA sequence: TGTGCCTGTGACCCCACCTTCCTACGGGGGATACGCAGGGATACGCAACGCTCCTGGGACACCCGACAGATGTTTTTC. Translated: CACDPTFLRGIRRDTQRSWDTRQMFF.

This clone is medium-sized (0.01 to 0.1%) by share. Within the sample, other DNA sequences also encode this same CDR3. The chain uses TRDV1 and TRDJ1; D may correspond to TRDD2 or TRDD3 (7 bases each). The CDR3 is 25 amino acids. V shed 5 bases and J shed 0 bases, with 43 bases lying between them. In germline, CDR1 is TSWWSYY, CDR2 QGS. The CDR3 sequence: CALGPTESPLFLRGYKIPYTDKLIF. The DNA of the CDR3 is TGTGCTCTTGGGCCCACCGAATCCCCCCTTTTCCTACGGGGATATAAAATCCCGTACACCGATAAACTCATCTTT.

Worth noting for this clone: A far larger clone is just one base off, so this is likely a read error. The chain couples TRDV2 to TRDJ1; 9 bases fit TRDD3. This CDR3 is 20 amino acids long. Per germline, CDR1 GEAIGNYY and CDR2 EKD. The CDR3 DNA sequence: TGTGCCTGTGACACTTTAGGGGATACGCCGGGCTCGTTGAAAATCGATAAACCCATCTTT. Translated: CACDTLGDTPGSLKIDKPIF.

By frequency in the sample, this clone is medium-sized. The rearrangement joins TRDV2 to TRDJ1; D is possibly TRDD3 (5 bases). V was cut by 0 bases and J by 7 bases, with 23 bases left in between. The CDR3 is made up of 17 amino acids. The V gene's germline CDR1 is GEAIGNYY and CDR2 EKD. DNA of the CDR3: TGTGCCTGTGACACCATTACTGATCGTTTATTCGGGGGTAAACTCATCTTT. It encodes CACDTITDRLFGGKLIF.

Points on this clone: A much larger clone sits a single nucleotide away, making a read error possible. The chain carries TRDV1 and TRDJ1; 8 bases are a match to TRDD3. Trimming removed 1 base from V and 2 bases from J; junction bases left unmatched: 33. There are 25 residues in the CDR3. Germline assignment: CDR1 TSWWSYY and CDR2 QGS. The CDR3 reads CALGEPLVGPIILGANPEETDKLIF. The CDR3 nucleotides are TGTGCTCTTGGGGAACCCCTAGTCGGGCCCATCATACTGGGGGCCAATCCCGAGGAAACCGATAAACTCATCTTT.

In this sample, this clone is medium-sized. This chain links TRDV2 with TRDJ1; maybe TRDD3 (6 bases). With 7 bases removed from V and 0 bases from J, the gap between germline ends came to 17 bases. CDR1 and CDR2 (germline): GEAIGNYY, EKD. The CDR3 loop spans 15 amino acids. Here the CDR3 reads CACDPLLGYTDKLIF. The CDR3 DNA sequence: TGTGCCTGCGACCCCTTACTGGGTTACACCGATAAACTCATCTTT.

Notes on this clone: A read error likely explains this, since a far larger clone differs by one base. Other DNA sequences in this specimen translate into the identical CDR3. The rearrangement uses TRDV2 and TRDJ1, with TRDD3 matching over 9 bases. Germline V gene data show CDR1 as GEAIGNYY and CDR2 as EKD. The CDR3 spans 21 residues. J lost 5 bases, V lost 5 bases, and 29 bases had no gene match. CDR3 protein: CACAPLGGVREGDTLTDKLIF. The CDR3 DNA sequence: TGTGCCTGTGCGCCCCTGGGCGGGGTGAGAGAAGGGGATACGCTCACTGATAAACTCATCTTT.